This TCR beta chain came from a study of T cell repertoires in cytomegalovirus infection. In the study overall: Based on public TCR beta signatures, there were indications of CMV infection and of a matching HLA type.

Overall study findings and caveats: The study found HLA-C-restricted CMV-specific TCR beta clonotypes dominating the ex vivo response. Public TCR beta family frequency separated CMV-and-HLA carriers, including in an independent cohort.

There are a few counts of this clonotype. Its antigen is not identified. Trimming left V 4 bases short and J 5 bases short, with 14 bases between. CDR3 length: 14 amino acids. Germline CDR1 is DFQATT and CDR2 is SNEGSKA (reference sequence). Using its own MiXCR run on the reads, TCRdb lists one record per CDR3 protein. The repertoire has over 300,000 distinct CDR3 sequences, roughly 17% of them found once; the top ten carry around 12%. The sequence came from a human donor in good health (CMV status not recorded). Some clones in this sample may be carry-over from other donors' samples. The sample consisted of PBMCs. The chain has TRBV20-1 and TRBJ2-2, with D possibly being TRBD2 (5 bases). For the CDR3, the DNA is TGCAGTGCTAATACCGCGGGCAGGACCGGGGAGCTGTTTTTT. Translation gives CSANTAGRTGELFF.